Below, 17 T cell receptor beta chains from the same sample are listed, as sequenced in a study of T cells after yellow fever vaccination. TCRdb called the 5' RACE reads again in MiXCR, with one record for every CDR3 protein. The sample lists under 55,000 distinct CDR3 sequences; 6.6% were seen once. The sequences come from CD8+ T cells not binding an NS4B(214-222) dextramer, sorted from PBMCs, collected approximately 47 days after the first yellow fever vaccination. These receptors were taken from a man aged 18-30 years who received the YFV17D yellow fever vaccine.

Many counts were recorded for this clonotype. This chain joins TRBV12-2 and TRBJ2-5. TRBV12-2 is deemed a pseudogene. The CDR3 has 13 residues. The CDR3 region is CASRFIGEETQYF. DNA for the CDR3: TGTGCAAGTCGCTTCATAGGAGAAGAGACCCAGTACTTC.

V usage is TRBV5-1 and J usage is TRBJ2-3; D remains unclear. Per germline, CDR1 SGHRS and CDR2 YFSETQ. Trimming removed 7 bases at V and 0 bases at J, with 12 bases between. The CDR3 sequence is 14 residues long. CDR3 amino acids: CASDTEYSTDTQYF. The DNA for the CDR3 is TGCGCCAGCGATACAGAGTATAGCACAGATACGCAGTATTTT.

There are many counts of this clonotype. The V call is TRBV7-9, the J call TRBJ1-1; D is uncertain. V dropped 4 bases and J dropped 7 bases, with 13 bases sitting between them. The germline V gene has CDR1 SEHNR and CDR2 FQNEAQ (reference sequence). This CDR3 spans 13 amino acids. DNA of the CDR3: TGTGCCAGCAGCTCGGTAACAGATTTTGAAGCTTTCTTT. It specifies CASSSVTDFEAFF.

This clonotype was counted many times. The rearrangement uses TRBV27 and TRBJ1-1, with D perhaps TRBD1 (5 bases). The V end lost 5 bases, the J end lost 5 bases, and 15 bases lay between the germline ends. The CDR3 has 14 residues. The germline gives CDR1 MNHEY, CDR2 SMNVEV (reference sequence). CDR3 in DNA: TGTGCCAGCAGTCTACGGGGCGCCGGGACTGAAGCTTTCTTT. Its protein is CASSLRGAGTEAFF.

Details on this clonotype: The junction departs from the called germline gene at one end, perhaps through a read error. The genes are TRBV11-2 and TRBJ2-5, with 10 bases aligning to TRBD2. CDR3 length equals 18 residues. Per germline, CDR1 SGHAT and CDR2 FQNNGV. The CDR3 reads CACSLEGPSGGPWETQYF. The CDR3 nucleotides read TGTGCCTGCAGCTTAGAAGGTCCTAGCGGGGGACCCTGGGAGACCCAGTACTTC. Complete variable domain (other parts from reference TRBV11-2 and TRBJ2-5): EAGVAQSPRYKIIEKRQSVAFWCNPISGHATLYWYQQILGQGPKLLIQFQNNGVVDDSQLPKDRFSAERLKGVDSTLKIQPAKLEDSAVYLCACSLEGPSGGPWETQYFGPGTRLLVL.

Ten or more counts support this clonotype. The V call is TRBV6-2 or TRBV6-3, the J call TRBJ2-1, with 11 positions matching TRBD2. CDR3 size: 18 residues. V lost 0 bases to trimming and J lost 6 bases; unmatched junction nucleotides: 10. Germline V CDR1 and CDR2: MNHEY, SVGEGT. The CDR3 loop is CASSYSTSGGRRVNEQFF. The CDR3 DNA sequence: TGTGCCAGCAGTTACTCCACTAGCGGGGGCCGAAGGGTCAATGAGCAGTTCTTC.

The gene calls are TRBV7-9 and TRBJ1-6, with D possibly matching TRBD1 (5 bases). This CDR3 has 14 residues. Germline V CDR1 and CDR2: SEHNR, FQNEAQ (reference sequence). Between the trimmed V and J ends, which lost 5 bases and 7 bases, there was a span of 12 bases. CDR3 loop: CASSPDSGNSPLHF. CDR3 nucleotide sequence: TGTGCCAGCAGCCCTGACAGCGGAAATTCACCCCTCCACTTT.

The table lists this clonotype with many counts. The V call is TRBV10-3, the J call TRBJ1-4; no definite D call. Germline loops: CDR1 ENHRY, CDR2 SYGVKD. V lost 9 bases and J lost 4, with 15 bases in between. The CDR3 consists of 14 residues. CDR3 sequence: CAISRSVGNEKLFF. The DNA for the CDR3 is TGTGCCATTAGTCGGTCTGTCGGTAATGAAAAACTGTTTTTT.

The chain has TRBV20-1 and TRBJ1-1; a possible D gene is TRBD1 (6 bases). The V and J ends lost 6 bases and 3 bases respectively, with 17 bases between them. The CDR3 is 14 residues long. Germline CDR1 is DFQATT and CDR2 is SNEGSKA (reference sequence). The CDR3 DNA reads TGCAGTGCGCGAATGGGGCACAGGGACACTGAAGCTTTCTTT. The encoded protein is CSARMGHRDTEAFF.

This clonotype was observed many times. The V call is TRBV29-1, the J call TRBJ2-3; TRBD2 matches at 10 bases. The CDR3 totals 19 residues. Germline V gene sequence: CDR1 SQVTM, CDR2 ANQGSEA. V shed 3 bases and J 6 bases; nucleotides not matched to a gene: 21. As DNA, the CDR3 is TGCAGCGTTGATGATGGGATTATTCGGGGACTAGCGTTGTCGGATACGCAGTATTTT. Its protein product is CSVDDGIIRGLALSDTQYF.

Note on this clonotype: At one of its ends the junction is not consistent with the germline gene, which may arise from a read error. The chain joins TRBV9 to TRBJ2-3; weak D call: TRBD1 (6 bases). Germline CDR1 and CDR2: SGDLS and YYNGEE. This CDR3 has 17 residues. CDR3 sequence reads: CATSVEWGRTSTDTQYF. The CDR3 DNA is TGTGCCACCAGCGTAGAATGGGGGCGCACTAGCACAGATACGCAGTATTTT.

This clonotype was seen repeatedly, ten times or more. The chain recombines TRBV12-3 or TRBV12-4 with TRBJ1-2; TRBD1 matches 9 bases. V shed 1 base and J 1 base; nucleotides not matched to a gene: 7. The length of the CDR3 is 17 residues. The CDR3 region is CASSLVARTGDNYGYTF. In DNA, the CDR3 is TGTGCCAGCAGTTTAGTAGCCAGGACAGGGGATAACTATGGCTACACCTTC.

The rearrangement joins TRBV7-2 to TRBJ2-3, with TRBD2 identical over 13 bases. Trimming at V came to 4 bases and at J to 7 bases, leaving 8 bases not matched to a gene. This CDR3 spans 16 amino acids. Germline V gives CDR1 SGHTA, CDR2 FQGNSA. CDR3 coding DNA: TGTGCCAGCAGCTCACAACTAGCGGGGGGGCGGTATACGCAGTATTTT. Translation: CASSSQLAGGRYTQYF.

This clonotype came up many times. This sequence joins TRBV30 and TRBJ2-6; D call uncertain. This CDR3 spans 14 amino acids. Trimming removed 2 bases from V and 4 bases from J, with 9 bases in between. The V gene's germline CDR1 is GTSNPN and CDR2 SVGIG (reference sequence). DNA for the CDR3: TGTGCCTGGAGTCCTACCCCCGGGGCCAACGTCCTGACTTTC. Amino acid sequence: CAWSPTPGANVLTF. Full variable domain (missing parts from reference TRBV30 and TRBJ2-6): SQTIHQWPATLVQPVGSPLSLECTVEGTSNPNLYWYRQAAGRGLQLLFYSVGIGQISSEVPQNLSASRPQDRQFILSSKKLLLSDSGFYLCAWSPTPGANVLTFGAGSRLTVL.

This clonotype appeared many times. J is TRBJ2-1 and V is TRBV12-3 or TRBV12-4; 7 bases map to TRBD2. CDR3 length: 14 amino acids. Trimming took 4 bases from V and 8 from J; bases not matched to a gene: 8. For the CDR3, the DNA is TGTGCCAGCAGTTGGGACTACGGCGGGGATGAGCAGTTCTTC. This gives the protein CASSWDYGGDEQFF.

There are a few counts of this clonotype. The chain has TRBV5-6 and TRBJ1-4; 11 bases fit TRBD1. Germline-derived CDR1 and CDR2 are SGHDT and YYEEEE. The CDR3 has 16 amino acids. V shed 4 bases, J shed 3 bases, and the junction held 5 bases outside the gene matches. As DNA, the CDR3 is TGTGCCAGCAGCCTGAAGGGACAGGGGGCTAATGAAAAACTGTTTTTT. Amino acid sequence: CASSLKGQGANEKLFF.

This clonotype was observed a few times. The chain uses TRBV7-2 and TRBJ1-2, with D perhaps matching TRBD1 (6 bases). Trimming stripped 3 bases from V and 1 base from J, with 12 bases between. This CDR3 has 15 residues. The V gene's germline CDR1 is SGHTA and CDR2 FQGNSA. CDR3 sequence (DNA): TGTGCCAGCAGCTTCATACCGGACAGTAACTATGGCTACACCTTC. The encoded protein is CASSFIPDSNYGYTF.